One and the same sample provided the 7 T cell receptor beta chains below, sequenced in a study of beta chain features in type 1 diabetes. Sequenced material consisted of expressed TCRB transcripts (all of the isolated RNA was reverse transcribed). Libraries were prepared by immunoSEQ multiplex PCR; TCRdb keeps only in-frame clonotypes and omits some of them. The sample includes 860,000 or so clones, around a sixth of them seen just once. Source material: naive CD4+ T cells from blood. These receptors were obtained from a woman younger than 35 in good health.

J is TRBJ2-7 and V is TRBV11-2, with TRBD2 matching over 11 bases. The CDR3 consists of 14 residues. The V segment lost 5 bases and the J segment 3 bases; nucleotides outside the gene matches: 3. CDR1 and CDR2 (germline): SGHAT, FQNNGV. This CDR3 is CASSLTSGGYEQYF. The CDR3 DNA follows: TGTGCCAGCAGCCTAACTAGCGGGGGCTACGAGCAGTACTTC. The complete variable domain, with remaining parts taken from reference TRBV11-2 and TRBJ2-7, reads EAGVAQSPRYKIIEKRQSVAFWCNPISGHATLYWYQQILGQGPKLLIQFQNNGVVDDSQLPKDRFSAERLKGVDSTLKIQPAKLEDSAVYLCASSLTSGGYEQYFGPGTRLTVT.

Only a few counts were recorded for this clone. The CDR3 DNA reads TGTGCCAGCAGTTCGAAAGCGAGAAGCTCCTACAATGAGCAGTTCTTC. It yields the protein CASSSKARSSYNEQFF. The rearrangement uses TRBV27 and TRBJ2-1; D is ambiguous. There are 16 residues in the CDR3. The V gene lost 4 bases and the J gene lost 0 bases, with 13 bases spanning the gap. Germline V gene sequence: CDR1 MNHEY, CDR2 SMNVEV (reference sequence).

This clone was found a few times. The chain carries TRBV5-1 and TRBJ1-4; D call uncertain. CDR1 SGHRS and CDR2 YFSETQ come from the germline V gene. Trimming took 0 bases from V and 7 from J, leaving 13 bases between them. The CDR3 has 15 residues. CDR3 region: CASSLAGVKGEKLFF. CDR3 sequence (DNA): TGCGCCAGCAGCTTGGCCGGGGTAAAGGGTGAAAAACTGTTTTTT.

This chain uses TRBV29-1 with TRBJ2-7; TRBD1 matches 9 bases. Trimming cost V 1 base and J 3 bases; bases outside gene matches: 10. The CDR3 length is 16 residues. CDR1 is SQVTM, CDR2 ANQGSEA, per germline. CDR3 amino acids: CSVEAQGGTGHYEQYF. In DNA, the CDR3 is TGCAGCGTTGAAGCCCAGGGCGGGACAGGGCACTACGAGCAGTACTTC.

This clone was found a few times. CDR3 sequence reads: CASSSGSLLNTEAFF. CDR3 coding DNA: TGTGCCAGCAGCTCAGGTTCCCTATTGAACACTGAAGCTTTCTTT. The chain employs TRBV9 and TRBJ1-1; D remains ambiguous. V was cut by 4 bases and J by 0 bases, with 13 bases left in between. Germline V gives CDR1 SGDLS, CDR2 YYNGEE. This CDR3 has 15 amino acids.

The chain is built from TRBV6-5 and TRBJ2-5; no definite D call. V was trimmed by 8 bases and J by 3 bases, leaving 13 bases between them. CDR1 and CDR2 from the germline V gene are MNHEY and SVGAGI. CDR3 length: 13 amino acids. CDR3 protein: CASSNTWEETQYF. The CDR3 DNA sequence: TGTGCCAGCTCGAATACCTGGGAAGAGACCCAGTACTTC.

V gene TRBV7-2 combines with J gene TRBJ2-5; 12 bases line up with TRBD2. V shed 5 bases, J shed 2 bases, and the junction held 6 bases outside the gene matches. The germline gives CDR1 SGHTA, CDR2 FQGNSA. This CDR3 has 16 amino acids. The CDR3 spells CASSRQLAGGQETQYF. The CDR3 DNA reads TGTGCCAGCAGCCGCCAACTAGCGGGAGGTCAAGAGACCCAGTACTTC. Supplemented by reference TRBV7-2 and TRBJ2-5, the full variable domain reads GAGVSQSPSNKVTEKGKDVELRCDPISGHTALYWYRQSLGQGLEFLIYFQGNSAPDKSGLPSDRFSAERTGGSVSTLTIQRTQQEDSAVYLCASSRQLAGGQETQYFGPGTRLLVL.